A single sample is the source of the 11 T cell receptor beta chains below, sequenced in a study of T cells after yellow fever vaccination. TCRdb reprocessed the 5' RACE reads with MiXCR, giving one entry per CDR3 protein. The sample includes a few hundred thousand distinct CDR3 sequences, roughly 17% of them seen just once. This material consisted of PBMCs, taken about 5 days after the first yellow fever vaccination. The source is a man aged 18 to 35 who received the YFV17D yellow fever vaccine.

A few counts support this clonotype. The chain employs TRBV21-1 and TRBJ1-2; the D call TRBD1 from the table was never checked on the DNA. TRBV21-1 is labeled a pseudogene. The CDR3 extends over 16 amino acids. The CDR3 DNA is TGTGCCAGCAGCAACCTCGGGACAGCTAGTAACTATGGCTACACCTTC. Translating gives CASSNLGTASNYGYTF.

This clonotype was seen a few times. This rearrangement joins TRBV12-3 or TRBV12-4 to TRBJ2-1; 9 nucleotides line up with TRBD2. This CDR3 has 17 amino acids. V trimming: 6 bases; J trimming: 6 bases; junction bases outside the gene matches: 15. The CDR3: CASRPGLLSGGRNEQFF. Here the CDR3 DNA reads TGTGCCAGCAGGCCGGGTCTCCTTAGCGGGGGTCGCAATGAGCAGTTCTTC.

The V gene is TRBV13, the J gene TRBJ1-2; no definite D call. CDR1 and CDR2 from the germline V gene are PRHDT and FYEKMQ (reference sequence). CDR3 length: 12 residues. The V and J ends lost 5 bases and 8 bases respectively, with 12 bases between them. The CDR3 spells CASSDTRSGYTF. In nucleotides, the CDR3 is TGTGCCAGCAGCGATACCCGGAGCGGCTACACCTTC.

The chain couples TRBV2 to TRBJ1-5, with D possibly being TRBD1 (6 bases). Germline-derived CDR1 and CDR2 are SNHLY and FYNNEI. This CDR3 is 14 amino acids long. V was cut by 3 bases and J by 6 bases, with 12 bases left in between. The CDR3 DNA sequence: TGTGCCAGCAGTGACTACAGGGAAGGTCAGCCCCAGCATTTT. Translation gives CASSDYREGQPQHF.

This clonotype came up a few times. V gene TRBV7-2 combines with J gene TRBJ1-5; D may be TRBD1 (6 bases). Germline V gene sequence: CDR1 SGHTA, CDR2 FQGNSA. CDR3 size: 15 residues. Between the trimmed V and J ends, which lost 2 bases and 6 bases, there was a span of 14 bases. The CDR3 region has the DNA TGTGCCAGCAGCTTAAAAGGGGGGAGAAGTCAGCCCCAGCATTTT. Protein: CASSLKGGRSQPQHF.

This clonotype was detected only a few times. The chain couples TRBV15 to TRBJ2-3, with 7 bases aligning to TRBD1. The CDR3 consists of 15 residues. After removal of 3 bases from V and 5 bases from J, the junction contained 8 bases not matched to a gene. Germline V lookup: CDR1 LNHNV, CDR2 YYDKDF (reference sequence). The CDR3 sequence: CATSRDPQGVDTQYF. The CDR3 DNA is TGTGCCACCAGCAGGGACCCCCAGGGGGTAGATACGCAGTATTTT. The variable domain in full, completed from reference TRBV15 and TRBJ2-3, reads DAMVIQNPRYQVTQFGKPVTLSCSQTLNHNVMYWYQQKSSQAPKLLFHYYDKDFNNEADTPDNFQSRRPNTSFCFLDIRSPGLGDTAMYLCATSRDPQGVDTQYFGPGTRLTVL.

This clonotype came up many times. V is TRBV6-2 or TRBV6-3 and J is TRBJ2-4; D possibly matches TRBD1 or TRBD2 (6 bases each). CDR1 and CDR2 from the germline V gene are MNHEY and SVGEGT. The V end lost 11 bases, the J end lost 8 bases, and 22 bases lay between the germline ends. This CDR3 has 14 residues. This CDR3 reads CAVNKPGANYIQYF. The DNA of the CDR3 is TGTGCCGTCAACAAGCCGGGGGCAAACTACATTCAGTACTTC.

This clonotype showed up just a few times. The V gene is TRBV4-3, the J gene TRBJ1-6; 7 nucleotides line up with TRBD1. Germline V gene lookup returns CDR1 LGHNA and CDR2 YSLEER. With V trimmed by 3 bases and J by 6 bases, 5 bases remained unmatched. The CDR3 contains 15 residues. The CDR3 nucleotides read TGCGCCAGCAGCCACACAGGGGACCCTAATTCACCCCTCCACTTT. Protein sequence: CASSHTGDPNSPLHF.

The rearrangement joins TRBV7-9 to TRBJ2-1; 7 nucleotides agree with TRBD1. After removal of 5 bases from V and 6 bases from J, the junction contained 7 bases not matched to a gene. The germline V gene encodes CDR1 SEHNR and CDR2 FQNEAQ (reference sequence). This CDR3 contains 14 residues. The CDR3 sequence: CASSTPQGSNEQFF. The CDR3 coding sequence is TGTGCCAGCAGCACGCCACAGGGGTCCAATGAGCAGTTCTTC.

The rearrangement joins TRBV6-2 or TRBV6-3 to TRBJ1-5; TRBD1 might be the D (6 bases). This CDR3 region has 15 residues. Looked up from germline, CDR1 is MNHEY and CDR2 is SVGEGT. V was trimmed by 7 bases and J by 1 base, leaving 14 bases between them. The CDR3 DNA is TGTGCCAGCAAGGAAGCAGGGGAGAGCAATCAGCCCCAGCATTTT. It encodes CASKEAGESNQPQHF.

This clonotype was seen once. This sequence joins TRBV7-9 and TRBJ2-2; D is unclear. The CDR3 length is 17 residues. Germline-derived CDR1 and CDR2 are SEHNR and FQNEAQ (reference sequence). Trimming stripped 0 bases from V and 0 bases from J, with 11 bases between. In DNA, the CDR3 is TGTGCCAGCAGCTTAGCGCTGGGGTCGACGAACACCGGGGAGCTGTTTTTT. Residues: CASSLALGSTNTGELFF.